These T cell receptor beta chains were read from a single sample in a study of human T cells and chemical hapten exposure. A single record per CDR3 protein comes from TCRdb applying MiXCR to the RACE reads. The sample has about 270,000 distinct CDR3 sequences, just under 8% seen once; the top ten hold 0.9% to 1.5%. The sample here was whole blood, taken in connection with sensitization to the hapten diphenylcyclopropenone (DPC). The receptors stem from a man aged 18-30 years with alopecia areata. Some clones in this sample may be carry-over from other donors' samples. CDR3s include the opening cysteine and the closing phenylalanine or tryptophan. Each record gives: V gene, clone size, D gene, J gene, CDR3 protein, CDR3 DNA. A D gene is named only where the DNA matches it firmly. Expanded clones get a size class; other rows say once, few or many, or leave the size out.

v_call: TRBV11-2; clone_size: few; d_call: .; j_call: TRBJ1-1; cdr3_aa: CASSLQIMNTEAFF; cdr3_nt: TGTGCCAGCAGCTTACAGATAATGAACACTGAAGCTTTCTTT
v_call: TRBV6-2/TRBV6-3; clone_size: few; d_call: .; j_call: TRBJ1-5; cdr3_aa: CASTPIGGSNQPQHF; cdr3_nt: TGTGCCAGCACCCCCATCGGCGGTAGCAATCAGCCCCAGCATTTT
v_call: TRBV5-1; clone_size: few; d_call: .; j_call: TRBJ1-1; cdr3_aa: CASSLAGTTEAFF; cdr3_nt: TGCGCCAGCAGCTTGGCAGGGACGACTGAAGCTTTCTTT
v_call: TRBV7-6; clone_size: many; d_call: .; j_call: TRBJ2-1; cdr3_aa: CASSGGQNSYNEQFF; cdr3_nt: TGTGCCAGCAGCGGAGGACAGAACTCCTACAATGAGCAGTTCTTC
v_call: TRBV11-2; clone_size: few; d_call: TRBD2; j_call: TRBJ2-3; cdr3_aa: CASSLSPSGTDTQYF; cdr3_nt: TGTGCCAGCAGCTTATCACCTAGCGGAACAGATACGCAGTATTTT
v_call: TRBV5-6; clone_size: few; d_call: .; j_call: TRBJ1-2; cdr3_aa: CASSLVGMAVYGYTF; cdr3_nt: TGTGCCAGCAGCTTGGTCGGAATGGCGGTTTATGGCTACACCTTC
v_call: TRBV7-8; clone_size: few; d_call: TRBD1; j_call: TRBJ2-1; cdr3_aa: CASSPLRQGNYNEQFF; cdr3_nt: TGTGCCAGCAGCCCCCTCCGACAGGGGAATTACAATGAGCAGTTCTTC
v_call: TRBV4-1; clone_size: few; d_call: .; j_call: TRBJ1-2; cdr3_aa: CASSHLIGPKSDGYTF; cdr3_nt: TGCGCCAGCAGCCATTTGATAGGCCCTAAGAGCGATGGCTACACCTTC
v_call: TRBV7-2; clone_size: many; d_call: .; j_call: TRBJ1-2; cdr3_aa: CASSLVAAGSNYGYTF; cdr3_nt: TGTGCCAGCAGCTTAGTTGCAGCAGGATCTAACTATGGCTACACCTTC
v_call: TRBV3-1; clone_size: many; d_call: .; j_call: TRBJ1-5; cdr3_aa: CASALGGTQPQHF; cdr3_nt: TGTGCCAGCGCCCTGGGGGGCACTCAGCCCCAGCATTTT
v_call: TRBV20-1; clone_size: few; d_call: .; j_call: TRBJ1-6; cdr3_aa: CSAETSSYNSPLHF; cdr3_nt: TGCAGTGCAGAGACAAGCTCCTATAATTCACCCCTCCACTTT
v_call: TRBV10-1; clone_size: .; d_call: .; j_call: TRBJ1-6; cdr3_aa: CASTERGGSPLHF; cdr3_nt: TGCGCCAGCACCGAGAGAGGGGGTTCACCCCTCCACTTT
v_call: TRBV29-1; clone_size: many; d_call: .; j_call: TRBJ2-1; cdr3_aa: CSVTIFNEQFF; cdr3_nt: TGCAGCGTCACCATCTTCAATGAGCAATTCTTC
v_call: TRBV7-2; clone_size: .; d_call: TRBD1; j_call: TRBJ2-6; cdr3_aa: CASGIRGPGANVLTF; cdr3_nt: TGTGCCAGCGGCATCAGGGGGCCTGGGGCCAACGTCCTGACTTTC
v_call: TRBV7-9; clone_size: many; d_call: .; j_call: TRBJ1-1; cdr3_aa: CASSPALSDTEAFF; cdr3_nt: TGTGCCAGCAGTCCGGCATTGAGTGACACTGAAGCTTTCTTT
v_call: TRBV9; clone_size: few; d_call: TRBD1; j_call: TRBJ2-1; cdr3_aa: CASSLGTGLYNEQFF; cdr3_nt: TGTGCCAGCAGCCTAGGGACAGGACTATACAATGAGCAGTTCTTC
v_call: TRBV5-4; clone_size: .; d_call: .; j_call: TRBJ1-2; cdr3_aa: CASSLEGRGYTF; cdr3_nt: TGTGCCAGCAGCTTAGAAGGGAGGGGCTACACCTTC
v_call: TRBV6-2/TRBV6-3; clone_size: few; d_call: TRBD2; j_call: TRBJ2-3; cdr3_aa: CASSYSSRGSLTDTQYF; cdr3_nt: TGTGCCAGCAGTTATTCTTCGCGGGGGAGTCTCACAGATACGCAGTATTTT
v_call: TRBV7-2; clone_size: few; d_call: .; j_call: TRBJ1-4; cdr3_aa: CASIPKLGEKLFF; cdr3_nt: TGTGCCAGCATCCCAAAGCTGGGGGAAAAACTGTTTTTT
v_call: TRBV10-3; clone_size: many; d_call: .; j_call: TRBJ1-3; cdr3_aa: CAISPPQDSLSGNTIYF; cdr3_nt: TGTGCCATCAGCCCGCCTCAAGACAGCCTCTCTGGAAACACCATATATTTT
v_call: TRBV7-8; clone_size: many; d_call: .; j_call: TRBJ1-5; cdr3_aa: CASSLSGRAYSNQPQHF; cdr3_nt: TGTGCCAGCAGCTTATCGGGGAGGGCTTATAGCAATCAGCCCCAGCATTTT
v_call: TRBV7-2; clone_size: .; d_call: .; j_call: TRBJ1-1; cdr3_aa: CASSLNPGVITEAFF; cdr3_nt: TGTGCCAGCAGCTTAAATCCAGGGGTAATCACTGAAGCTTTCTTT
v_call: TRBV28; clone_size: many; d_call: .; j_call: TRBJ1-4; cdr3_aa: CASSLGVLREKLFF; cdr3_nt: TGTGCCAGCAGTTTAGGGGTATTGAGAGAAAAACTGTTTTTT
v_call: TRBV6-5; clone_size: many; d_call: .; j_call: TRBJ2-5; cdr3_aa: CASRPASEYLETQYF; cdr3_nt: TGTGCCAGCAGACCCGCCTCGGAGTACCTAGAGACCCAGTACTTC
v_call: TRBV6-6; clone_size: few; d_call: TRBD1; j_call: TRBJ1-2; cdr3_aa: CASSYTTGGAYGYTF; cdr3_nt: TGTGCCAGCAGTTACACAACAGGGGGCGCCTATGGCTACACCTTC
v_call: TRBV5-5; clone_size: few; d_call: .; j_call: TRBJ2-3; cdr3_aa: CASSLGSVRTDTQYF; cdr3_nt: TGTGCCAGCAGCCTTGGGTCCGTCCGCACAGATACGCAGTATTTT
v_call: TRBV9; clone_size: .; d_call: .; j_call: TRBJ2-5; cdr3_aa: CASSVAPGPEETQYF; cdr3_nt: TGTGCCAGCAGCGTAGCTCCGGGTCCAGAAGAGACCCAGTACTTC
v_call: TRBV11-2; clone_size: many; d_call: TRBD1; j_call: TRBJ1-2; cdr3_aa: CASSMDRGNGYTF; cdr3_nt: TGTGCCAGCAGCATGGACAGGGGCAATGGCTACACCTTC
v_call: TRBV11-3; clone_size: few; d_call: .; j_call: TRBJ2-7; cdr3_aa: CASSLDHSESYEQYF; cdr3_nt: TGTGCCAGCAGCTTAGATCACAGTGAGTCCTACGAGCAGTACTTC
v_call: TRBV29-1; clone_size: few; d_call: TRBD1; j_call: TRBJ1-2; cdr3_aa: CSVETGQGAGYTF; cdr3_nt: TGCAGCGTTGAGACGGGACAGGGCGCCGGCTACACCTTC
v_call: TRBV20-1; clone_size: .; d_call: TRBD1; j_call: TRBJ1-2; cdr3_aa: CSARDPNRGGYTF; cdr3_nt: TGCAGTGCTAGAGACCCCAACAGGGGGGGGTACACCTTC
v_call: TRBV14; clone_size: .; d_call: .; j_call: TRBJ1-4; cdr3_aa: CASSQEWRPSGEKLFF; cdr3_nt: TGTGCCAGCAGCCAAGAGTGGAGGCCCTCGGGGGAAAAACTGTTTTTT
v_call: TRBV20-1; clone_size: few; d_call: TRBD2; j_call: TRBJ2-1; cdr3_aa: CSARSQITGGMYNEQFF; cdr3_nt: TGCAGTGCTAGGTCCCAAATAACGGGGGGGATGTACAATGAGCAGTTCTTC
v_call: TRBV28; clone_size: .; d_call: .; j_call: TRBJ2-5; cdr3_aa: CASSFAGYQETQYF; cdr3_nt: TGTGCCAGCAGTTTTGCCGGTTACCAAGAGACCCAGTACTTC
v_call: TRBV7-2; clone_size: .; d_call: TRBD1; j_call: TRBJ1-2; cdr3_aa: CASSGQQGRVGYTF; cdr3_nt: TGTGCCAGCAGCGGACAACAGGGGAGGGTTGGCTACACCTTC